One sample yielded the 29 T cell receptor beta chains listed below, sequenced in a study of T cell responses to AZD1222 COVID-19 vaccine. Measured with immunoSEQ multiplex PCR; TCRdb has only the in-frame clones, and not every one. The top ten clones hold 3.3% of a sample with 80,000 to 130,000 clones, about 87% of them seen once. Source: peripheral blood, taken on day 0 of AZD1222 vaccination. The receptors were sampled from an adult in good health.

The V gene is TRBV7-2, the J gene TRBJ2-2; 7 nucleotides agree with TRBD2. The germline gives CDR1 SGHTA, CDR2 FQGNSA. After removal of 5 bases from V and 3 bases from J, the junction contained 12 bases not matched to a gene. This CDR3 region has 17 residues. CDR3 in DNA: TGTGCCAGCAGCAGGGGTGGGGGAGCGGGGTACACCGGGGAGCTGTTTTTT. Residues: CASSRGGGAGYTGELFF.

This clone has a single count. This chain links TRBV6-5 with TRBJ1-6; tentatively, D is TRBD1 (6 bases). This CDR3 is built from 14 residues. Germline loops: CDR1 MNHEY, CDR2 SVGAGI. Deletions cut 5 bases from V and 9 bases from J, with 14 bases between. The CDR3 sequence: CASSRRQDGSPLHF. The CDR3 DNA follows: TGTGCCAGCAGTCGCCGACAGGATGGTTCACCCCTCCACTTT.

The chain has TRBV5-1 and TRBJ1-2; D not certain. V was clipped by 4 bases and J by 5 bases, with 9 bases between them. This CDR3 comprises 12 residues. Germline CDR1 and CDR2: SGHRS and YFSETQ. CDR3 nucleotide sequence: TGCGCCAGCAGCCCGGGATCTTATGGCTACACCTTC. This sequence encodes CASSPGSYGYTF. Full variable domain (missing parts from reference TRBV5-1 and TRBJ1-2): KAGVTQTPRYLIKTRGQQVTLSCSPISGHRSVSWYQQTPGQGLQFLFEYFSETQRNKGNFPGRFSGRQFSNSRSEMNVSTLELGDSALYLCASSPGSYGYTFGSGTRLTVV.

This chain connects TRBV5-1 to TRBJ1-6; D ambiguous. The V gene's germline CDR1 is SGHRS and CDR2 YFSETQ. CDR3 length: 16 amino acids. V was clipped by 0 bases and J by 10 bases, with 17 bases between them. CDR3 region: CASSLGGNPAKSPLHF. CDR3 nucleotide sequence: TGCGCCAGCAGCTTGGGAGGGAATCCCGCCAAATCACCCCTCCACTTT.

This clone was seen only a few times. The chain uses TRBV5-1 and TRBJ2-7; 7 bases match TRBD1. CDR3 length equals 15 residues. V dropped 1 base and J dropped 2; count of bases not matched to a gene: 6. Per the germline V gene, CDR1 is SGHRS and CDR2 is YFSETQ. This CDR3 is CASSLTWDSPYEQYF. CDR3 DNA: TGCGCCAGCAGCTTGACGTGGGACAGCCCCTACGAGCAGTACTTC.

The genes are TRBV2 and TRBJ1-2, with 7 bases that match TRBD1. V lost 5 bases to trimming and J lost 8 bases; unmatched junction nucleotides: 11. The CDR3 is made up of 14 amino acids. CDR1 is SNHLY, CDR2 FYNNEI, per germline. CDR3 sequence reads: CASSPSGTVGGYTF. The CDR3 nucleotides are TGTGCCAGCAGTCCGAGCGGGACAGTCGGAGGCTACACCTTC.

This chain uses TRBV19 with TRBJ1-2; no clear D gene. V gave up 1 base and J gave up 2 bases, with 11 bases separating them. Germline V gene data show CDR1 as LNHDA and CDR2 as SQIVND (reference sequence). The CDR3 length is 15 residues. CDR3 region: CASSIGLGRNYGYTF. DNA for the CDR3: TGTGCCAGTAGTATAGGTCTGGGTCGGAACTATGGCTACACCTTC.

J is TRBJ1-1 and V is TRBV19, with D possibly TRBD1 on 5 matching bases. CDR1 and CDR2 from the germline V gene are LNHDA and SQIVND (reference sequence). This CDR3 comprises 12 residues. Between the trimmed V and J ends, which lost 4 bases and 5 bases, there was a span of 8 bases. Here the CDR3 reads CASSRWGTEAFF. The CDR3 DNA reads TGTGCCAGTAGTAGATGGGGGACTGAAGCTTTCTTT.

The chain uses TRBV6-5 and TRBJ1-4; possible D gene TRBD1, 6 bases. Deletions cut 6 bases from V and 8 bases from J, with 10 bases between. Germline values: CDR1 MNHEY, CDR2 SVGAGI. The CDR3 covers 12 residues. CDR3: CASRQGREKLFF. CDR3 nucleotides: TGTGCCAGCAGACAGGGAAGGGAAAAACTGTTTTTT.

The chain has TRBV6-5 and TRBJ2-3; D is uncertain. The germline CDR1 and CDR2 sequences are MNHEY and SVGAGI. CDR3 size: 12 residues. V gave up 10 bases and J gave up 2 bases, with 10 bases separating them. For the CDR3, the DNA is TGTGCCACCGAAGGGCTCACAGATACGCAGTATTTT. Translating it yields CATEGLTDTQYF.

This chain links TRBV9 with TRBJ1-2; unclear D gene. The CDR3 spans 12 residues. CDR1 and CDR2 (germline): SGDLS, YYNGEE. The V end was cut by 2 bases, the J end by 8 bases, with 10 bases between. CDR3 amino acids: CASSVSRGGYTF. In DNA, the CDR3 is TGTGCCAGCAGCGTCTCCCGAGGGGGCTACACCTTC.

The sample holds one count of this clone. This chain uses TRBV7-3 with TRBJ1-1; tentatively, D is TRBD1 (6 bases). V gave up 1 base and J gave up 5 bases, with 17 bases separating them. Per germline, CDR1 SGHTA and CDR2 FQGTGA. The CDR3 sequence is 16 residues long. CDR3 loop: CASSLMGGLGRTEAFF. The CDR3 bases are TGTGCCAGCAGCTTAATGGGGGGCCTAGGAAGAACTGAAGCTTTCTTT.

This clone was observed a single time. The chain employs TRBV24-1 and TRBJ1-3; D is perhaps TRBD1 (5 bases). V was clipped by 8 bases and J by 3 bases, with 13 bases between them. The CDR3 is made up of 14 amino acids. Looked up from germline, CDR1 is KGHDR and CDR2 is SFDVKD. CDR3 in DNA: TGTGCCACCAAGGTAGGGGAAAGTGGAAACACCATATATTTT. Its protein product is CATKVGESGNTIYF.

The gene calls are TRBV19 and TRBJ2-5, with 7 bases lining up with TRBD1. Per the germline V gene, CDR1 is LNHDA and CDR2 is SQIVND (reference sequence). V gave up 3 bases and J gave up 6 bases; unmatched junction bases: 4. The CDR3 contains 13 residues. The CDR3 nucleotides read TGTGCCAGTAGTATTGACAGGGCCCAGACCCAGTACTTC. Protein sequence: CASSIDRAQTQYF.

This chain uses TRBV7-6 with TRBJ1-1; 8 nucleotides agree with TRBD1. The CDR3 totals 16 residues. Germline V gene data show CDR1 as SGHVS and CDR2 as FNYEAQ. The ends lost 7 bases at V and 4 bases at J; junction bases unmatched: 14. CDR3 protein: CASTLNGAGGGTEAFF. CDR3 coding DNA: TGTGCCAGCACCCTGAATGGGGCAGGGGGCGGCACTGAAGCTTTCTTT.

This chain uses TRBV19 with TRBJ1-2; perhaps TRBD1 as D (5 bases). Deletions cut 7 bases from V and 8 bases from J, with 20 bases between. There are 14 residues in the CDR3. Germline V gene sequence: CDR1 LNHDA, CDR2 SQIVND (reference sequence). The chain's CDR3 is CASTQGLPLWGYTF. CDR3 in DNA: TGTGCCAGTACGCAGGGATTGCCGCTCTGGGGCTACACCTTC. Combining the CDR3 with reference TRBV19 and TRBJ1-2 gives the whole variable domain DGGITQSPKYLFRKEGQNVTLSCEQNLNHDAMYWYRQDPGQGLRLIYYSQIVNDFQKGDIAEGYSVSREKKESFPLTVTSAQKNPTAFYLCASTQGLPLWGYTFGSGTRLTVV.

This chain connects TRBV3-1 (or the pseudogene TRBV3-2) to TRBJ2-2; unclear D gene. This CDR3 region has 14 residues. Trimming shortened V by 1 base and J by 6 bases, and 9 bases separated the two germline ends. CDR1 is LGHDT and CDR2 is YNNKEL in the germline V gene (reference sequence). This CDR3 reads CASSQARSAGELFF. The CDR3, as DNA: TGTGCCAGCAGCCAAGCACGGTCGGCCGGGGAGCTGTTTTTT.

In this sample, this clone turned up once. CDR3 protein: CSAEGSTDTQYF. Written as DNA, the CDR3 is TGCAGCGCTGAGGGGAGCACAGATACGCAGTATTTT. The gene calls are TRBV29-1 and TRBJ2-3; D assignment may be TRBD1 or TRBD2 (5 bases each). Trimming cost V 7 bases and J 0 bases, with 8 bases left between them. The CDR3 spans 12 residues. CDR1 and CDR2 from the germline V gene are SQVTM and ANQGSEA.

The CDR3 spells CASRPQGARNEQYF. The DNA of the CDR3 is TGTGCCAGCAGGCCTCAGGGGGCGAGGAACGAGCAGTACTTC. The gene calls are TRBV28 and TRBJ2-7; 8 nucleotides line up with TRBD1. Germline lookup yields CDR1 MDHEN and CDR2 SYDVKM. Germline trimming cut 6 bases from V and 5 bases from J; bases unmatched to any gene: 9. The CDR3 contains 14 residues.

V usage is TRBV10-3 and J usage is TRBJ2-1, with 13 bases that match TRBD2. The CDR3 contains 17 residues. Germline CDR1 ENHRY, CDR2 SYGVKD. J lost 0 bases, V lost 8 bases, and 7 bases had no gene match. CDR3 DNA: TGTGCCATCCGGACTAGCGGGGGCCAAAGCTCCTACAATGAGCAGTTCTTC. Translating gives CAIRTSGGQSSYNEQFF.

J is TRBJ2-7 and V is TRBV6-1; D uncertain. Germline values: CDR1 MNHNS, CDR2 SASEGT. The CDR3 is made up of 13 amino acids. V was trimmed by 2 bases and J by 2 bases, leaving 7 bases between them. This chain's CDR3 is CASSERETYEQYF. CDR3 nucleotide sequence: TGTGCCAGCAGTGAAAGGGAAACCTACGAGCAGTACTTC.

The chain has TRBV5-4 and TRBJ1-2, with TRBD1 identical over 10 bases. This CDR3 contains 15 residues. The germline gives CDR1 SGHNT, CDR2 YYREEE (reference sequence). Trimming removed 0 bases from V and 7 bases from J; junction bases left unmatched: 6. Written as DNA, the CDR3 is TGTGCCAGCAGCTTGGGGGACAGGGGTAGGCTTGGCTACACCTTC. Amino acids: CASSLGDRGRLGYTF.

This clone appeared a single time. The chain has TRBV5-1 and TRBJ1-1; unclear D gene. Germline CDR1 is SGHRS and CDR2 is YFSETQ. The CDR3 has 16 residues. V lost 3 bases to trimming and J lost 6 bases, with 21 bases between them. The CDR3 loop is CASSSASGRWKAEAFF. Written as DNA, the CDR3 is TGCGCCAGCAGCTCCGCCTCGGGCAGGTGGAAGGCTGAAGCTTTCTTT. Drawing the rest from reference TRBV5-1 and TRBJ1-1, the complete variable domain is KAGVTQTPRYLIKTRGQQVTLSCSPISGHRSVSWYQQTPGQGLQFLFEYFSETQRNKGNFPGRFSGRQFSNSRSEMNVSTLELGDSALYLCASSSASGRWKAEAFFGQGTRLTVV.

V gene TRBV12-3 or TRBV12-4 combines with J gene TRBJ1-2; TRBD1 agrees at 7 bases. This CDR3 has 13 residues. Unmatched junction bases numbered 1, after V lost 2 bases and J lost 4 bases. For the CDR3, the DNA is TGTGCCAGCAGTTTAAGACAGGGCTATGGCTACACCTTC. Its translation is CASSLRQGYGYTF.

This clone was detected a few times. The CDR3: CASSPQTDPEAFF. In DNA form, the CDR3 reads TGTGCCAGCTCACCCCAGACTGATCCTGAAGCTTTCTTT. The rearrangement joins TRBV18 to TRBJ1-1; D not certain. The length of the CDR3 is 13 residues. The germline V gene encodes CDR1 KGHSH and CDR2 LQKENI. Trimming pared 3 bases from V and 6 bases from J, leaving 11 bases between.

The chain recombines TRBV5-5 with TRBJ2-3; 7 bases are a match to TRBD2. The germline V gene has CDR1 SGHKS and CDR2 YYEKEE (reference sequence). J was trimmed by 2 bases and V by 3 bases; bases with no gene match: 3. The CDR3 covers 14 residues. In DNA form, the CDR3 reads TGTGCCAGCAGCTCTAGCGGAAACACAGATACGCAGTATTTT. This translates into CASSSSGNTDTQYF.

CDR3 in amino acids: CAALKTLNNEQFF. The CDR3 DNA reads TGTGCCGCACTAAAAACCCTGAACAATGAGCAGTTCTTC. The rearrangement uses TRBV2 and TRBJ2-1; D is ambiguous. The CDR3 is made up of 13 amino acids. The germline V gene encodes CDR1 SNHLY and CDR2 FYNNEI. V lost 11 bases and J 5 bases, leaving 16 bases between the germline ends.

The chain combines TRBV7-9 with TRBJ1-6; unclear D gene. Looked up from germline, CDR1 is SEHNR and CDR2 is FQNEAQ (reference sequence). This CDR3 is built from 12 residues. Trimming pared 4 bases from V and 12 bases from J, leaving 10 bases between. DNA for the CDR3: TGTGCCAGCAGCTCCCAAAGCGGACCCCTCCACTTT. Translation gives CASSSQSGPLHF.

V and J are TRBV19 and TRBJ1-5, with a tentative D call TRBD1 (5 bases). The CDR3 has 11 amino acids. The V gene's germline CDR1 is LNHDA and CDR2 SQIVND (reference sequence). V was cut by 5 bases and J by 16 bases, with 15 bases left in between. CDR3 loop: CASSQGALVHF. The CDR3 DNA sequence: TGTGCCAGTAGTCAAGGGGCCCTTGTTCATTTT.